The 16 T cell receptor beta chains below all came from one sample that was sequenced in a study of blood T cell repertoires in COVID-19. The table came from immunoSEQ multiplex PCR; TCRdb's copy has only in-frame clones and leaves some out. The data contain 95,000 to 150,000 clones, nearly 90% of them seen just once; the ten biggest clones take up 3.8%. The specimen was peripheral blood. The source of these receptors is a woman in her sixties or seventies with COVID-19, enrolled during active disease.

CDR3 sequence reads: CASRRDYRTGELFF. The CDR3, as DNA: TGTGCCAGCCGCCGGGACTACCGAACCGGGGAGCTGTTTTTT. The chain has TRBV19 and TRBJ2-2, with 7 bases fitting TRBD2. J lost 5 bases, V lost 9 bases, and 9 bases had no gene match. Germline V CDR1 and CDR2: LNHDA, SQIVND (reference sequence). The CDR3 covers 14 residues.

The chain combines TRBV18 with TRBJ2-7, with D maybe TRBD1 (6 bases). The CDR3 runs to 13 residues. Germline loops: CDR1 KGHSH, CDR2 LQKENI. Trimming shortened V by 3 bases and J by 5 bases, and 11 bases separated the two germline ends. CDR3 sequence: CASSPHRDHEQYF. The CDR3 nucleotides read TGTGCCAGCTCACCCCACAGGGACCACGAGCAGTACTTC.

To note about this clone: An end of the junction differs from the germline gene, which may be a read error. CDR3 bases: TGTGCTAGCAGCTCCGGGACAGGGGGAAATGAGCAGTTCTTC. Amino acids: CASSSGTGGNEQFF. The rearrangement joins TRBV7-7 to TRBJ2-1, with TRBD1 identical over 11 bases. The CDR3 length is 14 residues. Per germline, CDR1 SSHAT and CDR2 FNYEAQ (reference sequence).

The CDR3 reads CASSLKSGSDTEAFF. The DNA for the CDR3 is TGTGCCAGCAGCTTAAAATCGGGAAGCGACACTGAAGCTTTCTTT. This chain joins TRBV7-3 and TRBJ1-1; D is undetermined. CDR1 and CDR2 (germline): SGHTA, FQGTGA. The CDR3 contains 15 residues. V lost 1 base, J lost 3 bases, and 12 bases lay in between.

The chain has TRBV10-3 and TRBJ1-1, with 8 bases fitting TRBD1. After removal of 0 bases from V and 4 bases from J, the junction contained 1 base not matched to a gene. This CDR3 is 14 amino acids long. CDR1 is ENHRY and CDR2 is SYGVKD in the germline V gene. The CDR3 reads CAISESTGGTEAFF. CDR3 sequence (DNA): TGTGCCATCAGTGAGTCCACAGGGGGCACTGAAGCTTTCTTT.

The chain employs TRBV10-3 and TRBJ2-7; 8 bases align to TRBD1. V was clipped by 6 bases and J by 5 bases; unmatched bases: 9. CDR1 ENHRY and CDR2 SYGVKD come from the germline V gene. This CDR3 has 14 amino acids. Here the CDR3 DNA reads TGTGCCATCAGGGCGGACAGGGAAGGGAACGAGCAGTACTTC. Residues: CAIRADREGNEQYF.

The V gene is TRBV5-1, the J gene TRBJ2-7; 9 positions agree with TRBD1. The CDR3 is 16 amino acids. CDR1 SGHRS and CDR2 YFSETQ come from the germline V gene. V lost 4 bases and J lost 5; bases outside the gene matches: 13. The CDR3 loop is CASSPFSGTGSNEQYF. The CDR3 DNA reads TGCGCCAGCAGCCCATTTAGTGGGACAGGGTCCAACGAGCAGTACTTC.

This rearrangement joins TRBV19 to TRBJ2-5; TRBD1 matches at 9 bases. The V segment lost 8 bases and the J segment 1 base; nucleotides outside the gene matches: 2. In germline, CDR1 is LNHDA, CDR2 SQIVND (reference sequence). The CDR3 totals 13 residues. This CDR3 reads CASGDRVQETQYF. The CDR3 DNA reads TGTGCCAGTGGGGACAGGGTCCAAGAGACCCAGTACTTC.

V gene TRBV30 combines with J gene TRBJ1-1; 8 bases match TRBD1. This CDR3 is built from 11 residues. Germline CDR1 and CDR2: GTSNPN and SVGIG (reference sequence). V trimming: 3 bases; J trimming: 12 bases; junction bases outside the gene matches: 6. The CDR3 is CAWRTGVSSFF. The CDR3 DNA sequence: TGTGCCTGGAGGACAGGGGTGAGTTCTTTCTTT. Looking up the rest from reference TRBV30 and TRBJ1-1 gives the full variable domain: SQTIHQWPATLVQPVGSPLSLECTVEGTSNPNLYWYRQAAGRGLQLLFYSVGIGQISSEVPQNLSASRPQDRQFILSSKKLLLSDSGFYLCAWRTGVSSFFGQGTRLTVV.

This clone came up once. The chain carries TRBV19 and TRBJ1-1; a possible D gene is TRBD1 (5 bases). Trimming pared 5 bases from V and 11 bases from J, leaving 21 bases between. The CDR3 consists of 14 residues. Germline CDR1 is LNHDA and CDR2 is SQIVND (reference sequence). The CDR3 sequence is CASSDRTLGALAFF. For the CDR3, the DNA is TGTGCCAGTAGTGATCGGACACTGGGCGCTTTGGCTTTCTTT.

CDR3 nucleotide sequence: TGTGCCAGCCTATGGGGGGAGGGCACTGAAGCTTTCTTT. Encoded protein: CASLWGEGTEAFF. This chain links TRBV2 with TRBJ1-1, with D perhaps TRBD1 (5 bases). Trimming pared 8 bases from V and 4 bases from J, leaving 14 bases between. CDR3 size: 13 residues. Germline CDR1 is SNHLY and CDR2 is FYNNEI. The variable domain in full, with the rest retrieved from reference TRBV2 and TRBJ1-1, is EPEVTQTPSHQVTQMGQEVILRCVPISNHLYFYWYRQILGQKVEFLVSFYNNEISEKSEIFDDQFSVERPDGSNFTLKIRSTKLEDSAMYFCASLWGEGTEAFFGQGTRLTVV.

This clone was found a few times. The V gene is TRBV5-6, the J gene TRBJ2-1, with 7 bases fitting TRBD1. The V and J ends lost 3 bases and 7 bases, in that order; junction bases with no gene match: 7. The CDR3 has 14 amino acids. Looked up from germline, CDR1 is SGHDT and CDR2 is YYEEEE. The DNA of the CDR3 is TGTGCCAGCAGCTCGAGACAGGGATGGAATGAGCAGTTCTTC. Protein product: CASSSRQGWNEQFF.

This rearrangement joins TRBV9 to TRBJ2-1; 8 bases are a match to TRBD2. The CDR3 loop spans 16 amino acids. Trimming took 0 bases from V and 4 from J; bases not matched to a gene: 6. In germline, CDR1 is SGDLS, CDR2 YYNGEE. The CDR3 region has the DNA TGTGCCAGCAGCGTAGAGGAGCGGGGGCCGTACAATGAGCAGTTCTTC. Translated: CASSVEERGPYNEQFF. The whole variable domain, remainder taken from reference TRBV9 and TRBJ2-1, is DSGVTQTPKHLITATGQRVTLRCSPRSGDLSVYWYQQSLDQGLQFLIQYYNGEERAKGNILERFSAQQFPDLHSELNLSSLELGDSALYFCASSVEERGPYNEQFFGPGTRLTVL.

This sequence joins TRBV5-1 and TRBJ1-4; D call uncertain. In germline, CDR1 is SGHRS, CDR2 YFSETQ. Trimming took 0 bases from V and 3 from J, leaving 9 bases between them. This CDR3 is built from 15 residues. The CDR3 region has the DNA TGCGCCAGCAGCTTGGGGGCAGCTTCTAATGAAAAACTGTTTTTT. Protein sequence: CASSLGAASNEKLFF.

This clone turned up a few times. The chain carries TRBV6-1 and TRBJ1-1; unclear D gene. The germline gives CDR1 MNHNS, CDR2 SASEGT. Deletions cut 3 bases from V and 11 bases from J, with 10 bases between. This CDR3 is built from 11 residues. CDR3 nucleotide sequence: TGTGCCAGCAGTGAGTCGGGATTTGCTTTCTTT. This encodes CASSESGFAFF.

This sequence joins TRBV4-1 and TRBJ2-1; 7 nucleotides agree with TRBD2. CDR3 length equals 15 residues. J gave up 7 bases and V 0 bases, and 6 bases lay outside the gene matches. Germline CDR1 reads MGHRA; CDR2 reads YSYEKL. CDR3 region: CASSQDYGGYNEQFF. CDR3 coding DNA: TGCGCCAGCAGCCAAGATTACGGGGGGTATAATGAGCAGTTCTTC.